This T cell receptor (beta chain) came from a study of blood T cells in healthy people across ages. Broader study findings: With unsorted PBMCs, a conclusive comparison of naive versus antigen-experienced cells was not possible.

It was with a sample-barcoded 5' primer and a J-beta primer mix that a second PCR of roughly 6 to 12 cycles was run. TCRdb re-derived calls from the 5' RACE reads in MiXCR, one entry per CDR3 protein. This sample carries 1.5 million or so distinct CDR3 sequences, around two fifths of them seen once, and the ten largest clones take less than 8%. V was pared by 5 bases and J by 5 bases, with 5 bases of the junction left unmatched. This CDR3 has 15 residues. The germline CDR1 and CDR2 sequences are MNHEY and SMNVEV (reference sequence). A remark on this clonotype: What it binds is unknown.

V usage is TRBV27 and J usage is TRBJ1-6, with 8 nucleotides matching TRBD1. The specimen sequenced was blood. This sequence was found in a woman under 30 in good health. The CDR3 DNA reads TGTGCCAGCAGTATGCCGGACAGGGATAATTCACCCCTCCACTTT. Protein product: CASSMPDRDNSPLHF.